This is a list of T cell receptor beta chains from one sample in a study of identical twins. TCRdb independently ran MiXCR on the 5' RACE reads; one entry per CDR3 protein. Of 600,000 to 800,000 distinct CDR3 sequences listed, 21% are singletons. These records were also assigned to another study, of T cells expressing NK-cell markers.

The sequencing sample was made of PBMCs. The source of these receptors is a woman aged 18-30 years in good health. Both conserved end residues are part of each CDR3. Fields, in order: D gene, J gene, V gene, clone size, CDR3 DNA, CDR3 protein. A D gene is named only where the DNA matches it firmly. Clone size, where shown, is once, few, many, or a class for clones that have expanded.

d_gene: .
j_gene: TRBJ2-7
v_gene: TRBV10-2
abundance: many
CDR3nt: TGCGCCAGCCGGTCTCTTGGGGAGCAGTACTTC
CDR3aa: CASRSLGEQYF

d_gene: .
j_gene: TRBJ2-7
v_gene: TRBV21-1
abundance: few
CDR3nt: TGTGCCAGCAGACCGGGCTACGAGCAGTACTTC
CDR3aa: CASRPGYEQYF

d_gene: .
j_gene: TRBJ1-2
v_gene: TRBV12-3/TRBV12-4
abundance: .
CDR3nt: TGTGCCAGCAGTTTGGAGGGATTGAGGCATGGCTACACCTTC
CDR3aa: CASSLEGLRHGYTF

d_gene: TRBD1
j_gene: TRBJ2-3
v_gene: TRBV5-1
abundance: few
CDR3nt: TGCGCCAGCACCCGGGACAGCTACACAGATACGCAGTATTTT
CDR3aa: CASTRDSYTDTQYF

d_gene: .
j_gene: TRBJ1-1
v_gene: TRBV21-1
abundance: once
CDR3nt: TGTGCCAGCAGCAAAGTAATTAGGGACAGGGGTGGGAACACTGAAGCTTTCTTT
CDR3aa: CASSKVIRDRGGNTEAFF

d_gene: .
j_gene: TRBJ1-3
v_gene: TRBV7-6
abundance: .
CDR3nt: TGTGCCAGCAGCTCAGATGGTGCGATGTATTTT
CDR3aa: CASSSDGAMYF

d_gene: TRBD2
j_gene: TRBJ2-3
v_gene: TRBV29-1
abundance: .
CDR3nt: TGCAGCGTTGGTATTAGCGGGAGTGCAGATACGCAGTATTTT
CDR3aa: CSVGISGSADTQYF

d_gene: TRBD2
j_gene: TRBJ2-1
v_gene: TRBV7-3
abundance: .
CDR3nt: TGTGCCAGCAGCTTACTAGGCGGGGGTTTGTCCTACAATGAGCAGTTCTTC
CDR3aa: CASSLLGGGLSYNEQFF

d_gene: .
j_gene: TRBJ2-2
v_gene: TRBV5-1
abundance: .
CDR3nt: TGCGCCAGCAGCTTGAAGGCTGGCGGGGGCGTGGAGGCCGGGGAGCTGTTTTTT
CDR3aa: CASSLKAGGGVEAGELFF

d_gene: .
j_gene: TRBJ2-7
v_gene: TRBV7-9
abundance: .
CDR3nt: TGTGCCAGCAGCTTAGAAGGGGGGGCGCTTCTAGAGCAGTACTTC
CDR3aa: CASSLEGGALLEQYF

d_gene: .
j_gene: TRBJ1-1
v_gene: TRBV6-5
abundance: .
CDR3nt: TGTGCCAGCAGTTACGATAGGTGGTTCACTGAAGCTTTCTTT
CDR3aa: CASSYDRWFTEAFF

d_gene: TRBD2
j_gene: TRBJ2-3
v_gene: TRBV20-1
abundance: many
CDR3nt: TGCAGTGCTTCCTGGACTAGCGGGGGGACTACAGATACGCAGTATTTT
CDR3aa: CSASWTSGGTTDTQYF

d_gene: TRBD2
j_gene: TRBJ2-7
v_gene: TRBV6-5
abundance: .
CDR3nt: TGTGCCAGCAGTTACGCGCCTAGCGGGAGTTACGAGCAGTACTTC
CDR3aa: CASSYAPSGSYEQYF

d_gene: TRBD2
j_gene: TRBJ2-1
v_gene: TRBV15
abundance: .
CDR3nt: TGTGCCACCAGCAGAGATCTGCTAGCGGGAGAAGCGGACAATGAGCAGTTCTTC
CDR3aa: CATSRDLLAGEADNEQFF

d_gene: .
j_gene: TRBJ2-7
v_gene: TRBV4-3
abundance: .
CDR3nt: TGCGCCAGCAGCCAAGATCATGGCGGGGTTAGCTCCTACGAGCAGTACTTC
CDR3aa: CASSQDHGGVSSYEQYF

d_gene: TRBD1
j_gene: TRBJ1-4
v_gene: TRBV12-3/TRBV12-4
abundance: few
CDR3nt: TGTGCCAGCAGCCCGACAGGGGCGCGGGGAGAAAAACTGTTTTTT
CDR3aa: CASSPTGARGEKLFF

d_gene: .
j_gene: TRBJ2-7
v_gene: TRBV20-1
abundance: few
CDR3nt: TGCAGTGCGAGGGGGGACACCTCCTACGAGCAGTACTTC
CDR3aa: CSARGDTSYEQYF

d_gene: TRBD1
j_gene: TRBJ2-7
v_gene: TRBV5-6
abundance: .
CDR3nt: TGTGCCAGCAGCTTCCCGGGACAGGGCCCCGAGCAGTACTTC
CDR3aa: CASSFPGQGPEQYF

d_gene: .
j_gene: TRBJ2-3
v_gene: TRBV7-7
abundance: many
CDR3nt: TGTGCTAGCAGCCCTCTGGGCAGCACAGATACGCAGTATTTT
CDR3aa: CASSPLGSTDTQYF

d_gene: .
j_gene: TRBJ2-2
v_gene: TRBV9
abundance: .
CDR3nt: TGTGCCAGCAGCTCCCGACCCCTACCTTACACCGGGGAGCTGTTTTTT
CDR3aa: CASSSRPLPYTGELFF

d_gene: .
j_gene: TRBJ1-1
v_gene: TRBV5-1
abundance: .
CDR3nt: TGCGCCAGCAGAGAATTCGGGGCTTATATTCAAGCTTTCTTT
CDR3aa: CASREFGAYIQAFF

d_gene: .
j_gene: TRBJ1-2
v_gene: TRBV5-1
abundance: .
CDR3nt: TGCGCCAGCACCCCTGACGGGGCAGGTCGCGGCTACACCTTC
CDR3aa: CASTPDGAGRGYTF

d_gene: TRBD1
j_gene: TRBJ2-3
v_gene: TRBV7-8
abundance: .
CDR3nt: TGTGCCAGCAGCTACAGACAGGGAACAGATACGCAGTATTTT
CDR3aa: CASSYRQGTDTQYF

d_gene: .
j_gene: TRBJ2-7
v_gene: TRBV7-6
abundance: .
CDR3nt: TGTGCCAGCAGCTTAGGATCCGCCCACGAGCAGTACTTC
CDR3aa: CASSLGSAHEQYF

d_gene: TRBD1
j_gene: TRBJ2-7
v_gene: TRBV7-8
abundance: few
CDR3nt: TGTGCCAGCAGCTCGACGCGGACAGGGACCTACGAGCAGTACTTC
CDR3aa: CASSSTRTGTYEQYF

d_gene: TRBD1
j_gene: TRBJ1-1
v_gene: TRBV30
abundance: .
CDR3nt: TGTGCCTGGAAAACAGGGGTAGGGACTGAAGCTTTCTTT
CDR3aa: CAWKTGVGTEAFF

d_gene: .
j_gene: TRBJ2-5
v_gene: TRBV7-2
abundance: many
CDR3nt: TGTGCCAGCAAGAGGGGGGGGCAAGAGACCCAGTACTTC
CDR3aa: CASKRGGQETQYF

d_gene: .
j_gene: TRBJ2-5
v_gene: TRBV6-2/TRBV6-3
abundance: .
CDR3nt: TGTGCCAGCAGTTACTCGACCCAGAAGACCCAGTACTTC
CDR3aa: CASSYSTQKTQYF

d_gene: TRBD1
j_gene: TRBJ2-7
v_gene: TRBV29-1
abundance: .
CDR3nt: TGCAGCGTTGCAGACAGGGGGCGAATCAACGAGCAGTACTTC
CDR3aa: CSVADRGRINEQYF

d_gene: .
j_gene: TRBJ1-3
v_gene: TRBV12-3/TRBV12-4
abundance: .
CDR3nt: TGTGCCAGCAGTCTGGACTTACCTGGAAACACCATATATTTT
CDR3aa: CASSLDLPGNTIYF

d_gene: .
j_gene: TRBJ2-5
v_gene: TRBV6-5
abundance: .
CDR3nt: TGTGCCAGCAGGCCCGGTCCGGAGACCCAGTACTTC
CDR3aa: CASRPGPETQYF

d_gene: .
j_gene: TRBJ2-3
v_gene: TRBV15
abundance: .
CDR3nt: TGTGCCACCAGCAGACGATGGACCACAGATACGCAGTATTTT
CDR3aa: CATSRRWTTDTQYF

d_gene: .
j_gene: TRBJ1-5
v_gene: TRBV7-9
abundance: .
CDR3nt: TGTGCCAGCAGCTTAGGTTCAGATTATCAGCCCCAGCATTTT
CDR3aa: CASSLGSDYQPQHF

d_gene: TRBD1
j_gene: TRBJ1-2
v_gene: TRBV29-1
abundance: few
CDR3nt: TGCAGCGGAGGACAGGGAGGCCCCTATGGCTACACCTTC
CDR3aa: CSGGQGGPYGYTF

d_gene: .
j_gene: TRBJ2-3
v_gene: TRBV20-1
abundance: many
CDR3nt: TGCAGTGCTAGAGGGGGAAACTCAGCAGATACGCAGTATTTT
CDR3aa: CSARGGNSADTQYF

d_gene: .
j_gene: TRBJ1-6
v_gene: TRBV6-1
abundance: .
CDR3nt: TGTGCCAGCAGCCGGGGTCCTAATTCACCCCTCCACTTT
CDR3aa: CASSRGPNSPLHF

d_gene: .
j_gene: TRBJ2-5
v_gene: TRBV20-1
abundance: many
CDR3nt: TGCAGCATGGGGCCAAAGACCCAGTACTTC
CDR3aa: CSMGPKTQYF

d_gene: TRBD1
j_gene: TRBJ1-6
v_gene: TRBV7-8
abundance: .
CDR3nt: TGTGCCAGCAGCTTAGTGGCAGGGGGAAGAATTGCTTCACCCCTCCACTTT
CDR3aa: CASSLVAGGRIASPLHF

d_gene: .
j_gene: TRBJ1-4
v_gene: TRBV20-1
abundance: .
CDR3nt: TGCAGTGCTAGAGAGGGGACCAACAATGAAAAACTGTTTTTT
CDR3aa: CSAREGTNNEKLFF

d_gene: TRBD2
j_gene: TRBJ2-1
v_gene: TRBV12-3/TRBV12-4
abundance: few
CDR3nt: TGTGCCAGCGGCTTCCCAAAAGGACTAGCCTGGGAGCAGTTCTTC
CDR3aa: CASGFPKGLAWEQFF

d_gene: .
j_gene: TRBJ2-7
v_gene: TRBV6-6
abundance: .
CDR3nt: TGTGCCAGCAGGCTCGACCTGGGAGAGCAGTACTTC
CDR3aa: CASRLDLGEQYF

d_gene: TRBD1
j_gene: TRBJ1-2
v_gene: TRBV7-9
abundance: few
CDR3nt: TGTGCCAGCAGCCCACAGGGGGGAGTTGGCTACACCTTC
CDR3aa: CASSPQGGVGYTF

d_gene: TRBD1
j_gene: TRBJ1-5
v_gene: TRBV20-1
abundance: many
CDR3nt: TGCAGTGCGGTTACAGGGGCAAGCAATCAGCCCCAGCATTTT
CDR3aa: CSAVTGASNQPQHF

d_gene: TRBD2
j_gene: TRBJ2-4
v_gene: TRBV5-1
abundance: .
CDR3nt: TGCGCCAGCAGCCTCCAAGCGGGAACAGCCAAAAACATTCAGTACTTC
CDR3aa: CASSLQAGTAKNIQYF

d_gene: TRBD1
j_gene: TRBJ2-7
v_gene: TRBV12-3/TRBV12-4
abundance: .
CDR3nt: TGTGCCAGCAGTTTAGGGACAGGGGGCATTGAGCAGTACTTC
CDR3aa: CASSLGTGGIEQYF

d_gene: .
j_gene: TRBJ2-7
v_gene: TRBV20-1
abundance: .
CDR3nt: TGCAGTGCTAGAGGTCCCTCTCTCTCTTCCTACGAGCAGTACTTC
CDR3aa: CSARGPSLSSYEQYF